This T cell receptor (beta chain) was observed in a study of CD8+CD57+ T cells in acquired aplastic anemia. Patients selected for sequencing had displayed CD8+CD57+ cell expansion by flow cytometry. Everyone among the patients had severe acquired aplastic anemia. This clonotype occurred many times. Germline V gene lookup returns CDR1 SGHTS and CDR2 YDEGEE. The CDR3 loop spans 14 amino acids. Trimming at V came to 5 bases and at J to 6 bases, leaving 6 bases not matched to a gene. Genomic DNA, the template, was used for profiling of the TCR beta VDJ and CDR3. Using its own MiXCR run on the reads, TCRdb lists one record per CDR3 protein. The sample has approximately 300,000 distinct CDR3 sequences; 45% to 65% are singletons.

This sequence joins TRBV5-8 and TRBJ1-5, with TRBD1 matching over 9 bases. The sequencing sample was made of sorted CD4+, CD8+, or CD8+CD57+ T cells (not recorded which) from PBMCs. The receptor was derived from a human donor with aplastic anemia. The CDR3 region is CASRFGTGFQPQHF. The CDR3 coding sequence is TGTGCCAGCAGATTCGGGACAGGGTTTCAGCCCCAGCATTTT.